This entry is about one T cell receptor (beta chain). The data originate from a study of response to subunit inactivated influenza vaccine. The CDR3 consists of 16 residues. V lost 4 bases, J lost 2 bases, and 8 bases stayed unmatched. In germline, CDR1 is MNHNS, CDR2 SASEGT. TCRdb ran MiXCR on the RT-PCR reads and lists one entry per CDR3 protein. This table holds 500,000 to 650,000 distinct CDR3 sequences, approximately 7.7% found once. The sequencing used PBMCs from blood, collected roughly 24 months after vaccination. This TCR derives from a man between 50 and 75 years old who received an inactivated influenza vaccine. The V gene is TRBV6-1, the J gene TRBJ2-5; 9 bases map to TRBD2. The CDR3 spells CASSADLAGGQETQYF. The CDR3 DNA is TGTGCCAGCAGTGCAGATCTGGCGGGGGGGCAAGAGACCCAGTACTTC.